This T cell receptor (beta chain) was obtained from a study of response to subunit inactivated influenza vaccine (dated by TCRdb to the late 2010s). Concerning the study at large: To follow how T cells responded to a trivalent subunit inactivated influenza vaccine, the researchers relied on deep quantitative profiling of the T cell receptor repertoire.

Library prep was done by RT-PCR. The listed sequencing device is Illumina HiSeq 2500. The raw public data were reprocessed by TCRdb itself: fastp quality trimming at Q25, MiXCR clonotype calling, in-frame beta chains only. Each record represents a unique CDR3 protein, reported with the most common genes and DNA among its rows. The sample table holds 700,000 to 900,000 distinct CDR3 sequences, of which about 20% were seen once. The ten top clones hold roughly 10% of the sample. For this clonotype: Its antigen is currently not known. Nothing much larger sits one base from this clone, and base qualities are not available.

The germline V gene encodes CDR1 SGHAT and CDR2 FQNNGV. Relative to germline, V is 5 bases shorter and J is 7 bases shorter, with 15 bases between their ends. From cysteine to phenylalanine, the CDR3 is 15 amino acids long. The sequence is cut down to CDR3 DNA, 45 bases in frame from base 1. Overall results and qualifications from the work: The authors suggested that each seasonal influenza vaccination may recruit only a limited number of new T cells.

The clonotype comes from a man aged 50 to 60 who received an inactivated influenza vaccine. Donor details come from another sample of the same person, matched by shared clones. The rearrangement combines TRBV11-2 with TRBJ1-6, with TRBD1 perhaps the D gene, on 5 matching bases. The sequences come from PBMCs from blood, collected about 5 days after vaccination. The CDR3 region: CASSELGEHNSPLHF. The nucleotide sequence reads as follows: TGTGCCAGCAGCGAGCTGGGGGAACACAATTCACCCCTCCACTTT.